Sequencing of this TCR beta chain was carried out in a study of T cells in Graves' hyperthyroidism and ophthalmopathy. This clonotype was recorded many times. Its antigen is not identified. V lost 2 bases to trimming and J lost 7 bases, with 12 bases between them. CDR1 is SGDLS, CDR2 YYNGEE, per germline. The length of the CDR3 is 14 residues. The CDR3 regions of TCR beta were amplified from RNA transcripts. TCR CDR3 underwent first-round RT-PCR with the HTBI primer set. TCRdb itself ran the multiplex PCR reads through MiXCR, one entry per CDR3 protein. This table has hundreds of thousands of distinct CDR3 sequences, approximately 13% appearing once. Whole-study results and caveats: Peripheral blood also featured most of the thyroid clonotypes expanded above 0.001. With a median lead of around 5.9 months before onset, the model predicted ophthalmopathy.

The chain joins TRBV9 to TRBJ1-4, with D perhaps matching TRBD1 (5 bases). The specimen was blood. This clonotype was obtained from a woman in her 30s with Graves' hyperthyroidism. The CDR3 nucleotides are TGTGCCAGCAGCGTGGACGGGGACGGTGAAAAACTGTTTTTT. Translation: CASSVDGDGEKLFF.